These 22 T cell receptor beta chains share one sample of origin, sequenced in a study of blood T cell repertoires in COVID-19. The repertoire was sequenced with immunoSEQ multiplex PCR; TCRdb's copy has only in-frame clones and lacks some. The sample yields about 56,000 clones, roughly nine tenths seen once. Sequences were obtained from peripheral blood. The receptors were gathered from an older woman with COVID-19, enrolled during active disease.

V is TRBV16 and J is TRBJ2-2; TRBD2 might be the D (6 bases). Germline loops: CDR1 KGHSY, CDR2 FQNENV. V lost 0 bases and J lost 4, with 6 bases in between. The CDR3 covers 14 residues. The CDR3 sequence is CASSQSRGTGELFF. Written as DNA, the CDR3 is TGTGCCAGCAGCCAATCGCGGGGCACCGGGGAGCTGTTTTTT.

The chain is built from TRBV11-3 and TRBJ2-7, with a possible D match to TRBD2 (6 bases). In germline, CDR1 is SGHNT, CDR2 YENEEA. Deletions cut 1 base from V and 6 bases from J, with 16 bases between. CDR3 length: 15 amino acids. This CDR3 reads CASSLGWGVVGEQYF. In DNA form, the CDR3 reads TGTGCCAGCAGCTTAGGCTGGGGGGTGGTAGGCGAGCAGTACTTC.

The J gene is TRBJ1-5, the V gene TRBV6-6; 7 bases match TRBD1. The junction had 6 bases not matched to a gene; V was cut back by 4 bases and J by 3 bases. The CDR3 runs to 15 residues. Per germline, CDR1 MNHNY and CDR2 SVGAGI (reference sequence). The CDR3 loop reads CASSLGQSLNQPQHF. In DNA, the CDR3 is TGTGCCAGCAGTTTGGGACAGAGCCTCAATCAGCCCCAGCATTTT.

V usage is TRBV5-1 and J usage is TRBJ2-3, with 10 bases fitting TRBD2. This CDR3 has 16 residues. Germline-derived CDR1 and CDR2 are SGHRS and YFSETQ. V trimming: 0 bases; J trimming: 2 bases; junction bases outside the gene matches: 3. In DNA form, the CDR3 reads TGCGCCAGCAGCTTGGGTAGCGGGGGGACCACAGATACGCAGTATTTT. Amino acid sequence: CASSLGSGGTTDTQYF.

This chain links TRBV19 with TRBJ2-1, with 7 bases fitting TRBD2. V shed 4 bases and J 0 bases; nucleotides not matched to a gene: 6. This CDR3 has 16 residues. The V gene's germline CDR1 is LNHDA and CDR2 SQIVND (reference sequence). CDR3 loop: CASSTSGYGSYNEQFF. DNA for the CDR3: TGTGCCAGTAGTACTAGCGGTTACGGCTCCTACAATGAGCAGTTCTTC.

The chain combines TRBV6-1 with TRBJ1-6; the match to TRBD1 covers 8 bases. CDR1 and CDR2 from the germline V gene are MNHNS and SASEGT. V shed 3 bases, J shed 10 bases, and the junction held 8 bases outside the gene matches. This CDR3 comprises 15 residues. DNA for the CDR3: TGTGCCAGCAGTGACGGACAGGGTTTGGTCTCACCCCTCCACTTT. Translated: CASSDGQGLVSPLHF.

This chain uses TRBV3-1 (or the pseudogene TRBV3-2) with TRBJ2-1, with TRBD2 matching 9 bases. This CDR3 spans 15 amino acids. V lost 5 bases, J lost 6 bases, and 8 bases stayed unmatched. Germline CDR1 and CDR2: LGHDT and YNNKEL (reference sequence). The CDR3 is CASSYVAGVGNEQFF. CDR3 nucleotide sequence: TGTGCCAGCAGCTACGTAGCGGGAGTAGGCAATGAGCAGTTCTTC.

The chain couples TRBV13 to TRBJ2-7; 8 nucleotides agree with TRBD2. Germline V gives CDR1 PRHDT, CDR2 FYEKMQ (reference sequence). J was trimmed by 3 bases and V by 5 bases; bases with no gene match: 9. The CDR3 runs 15 residues. The DNA for the CDR3 is TGTGCCAGCAGCCCCGGGGGGGGACGGAACTACGAGCAGTACTTC. Protein: CASSPGGGRNYEQYF.

The chain links TRBV11-2 to TRBJ2-5, with a tentative D call TRBD1 (7 bases). Trimming stripped 5 bases from V and 2 bases from J, with 18 bases between. The CDR3 is made up of 16 amino acids. Germline V gene sequence: CDR1 SGHAT, CDR2 FQNNGV. DNA for the CDR3: TGTGCCAGCAGCCAGCCGACAGGGACTCCACAAGAGACCCAGTACTTC. This encodes CASSQPTGTPQETQYF.

This clone appeared a single time. This chain uses TRBV6-2 or TRBV6-3 with TRBJ2-2; 7 bases line up with TRBD1. The trim removed 6 bases at V and 5 bases at J, leaving 15 bases unmatched. Germline-derived CDR1 and CDR2 are MNHEY and SVGEGT. CDR3 size: 17 residues. The CDR3 here is CASSHGIGGVNTGELFF. Written as DNA, the CDR3 is TGTGCCAGCAGCCACGGTATAGGGGGCGTTAATACCGGGGAGCTGTTTTTT.

The V gene is TRBV4-1, the J gene TRBJ1-2, with 12 positions matching TRBD1. This CDR3 contains 17 residues. With V trimmed by 0 bases and J by 7 bases, 9 bases remained unmatched. Germline CDR1 reads MGHRA; CDR2 reads YSYEKL. CDR3: CASSQDLGTGGASGYTF. CDR3 sequence (DNA): TGCGCCAGCAGCCAAGATTTGGGGACAGGGGGCGCGAGTGGCTACACCTTC.

The V call is TRBV6-2 or TRBV6-3, the J call TRBJ2-6; a possible D gene is TRBD1 (5 bases). Germline CDR1 MNHEY, CDR2 SVGEGT. The CDR3 is made up of 19 amino acids. The ends were cut back, 0 bases at V and 4 bases at J, with 19 bases in the middle. The DNA for the CDR3 is TGTGCCAGCAGTTACTCATTTCGGCAGGGTGTGTTCGGGGCCAACGTCCTGACTTTC. It codes for CASSYSFRQGVFGANVLTF.

V is TRBV5-4 and J is TRBJ2-7, with 8 bases aligning to TRBD2. This CDR3 spans 16 amino acids. V trimming: 4 bases; J trimming: 2 bases; junction bases outside the gene matches: 11. The V gene's germline CDR1 is SGHNT and CDR2 YYREEE (reference sequence). Here the CDR3 reads CASSPGGAGVTYEQYF. The CDR3 DNA follows: TGTGCCAGCAGCCCGGGAGGAGCGGGAGTAACCTACGAGCAGTACTTC.

Comment on this clone: A junction end diverges from the germline sequence, so it may reflect a read error. V and J are TRBV2 and TRBJ2-1; 7 positions match TRBD1. This CDR3 region has 14 residues. Germline CDR1 is SNHLY and CDR2 is FYNNEI. Here the CDR3 reads CASNEGASYHEQFF. In DNA form, the CDR3 reads TGTGCCAGCAATGAGGGGGCCAGCTACCATGAGCAGTTCTTC.

The J gene is TRBJ2-5, the V gene TRBV18; 9 positions match TRBD1. This CDR3 region has 16 residues. V was pared by 2 bases and J by 5 bases, with 9 bases of the junction left unmatched. Germline loops: CDR1 KGHSH, CDR2 LQKENI. This CDR3 reads CASSPDVTGGFETQYF. The CDR3 coding sequence is TGTGCCAGCTCACCAGATGTAACAGGGGGCTTCGAGACCCAGTACTTC.

The chain combines TRBV15 with TRBJ2-5; a possible D gene is TRBD1 (5 bases). Germline V gives CDR1 LNHNV, CDR2 YYDKDF (reference sequence). This CDR3 has 14 residues. The V end was cut by 0 bases, the J end by 4 bases, with 9 bases between. The CDR3 region has the DNA TGTGCCACCAGCAGAGATTTTGGGGCAGAGACCCAGTACTTC. This encodes CATSRDFGAETQYF. Full variable domain (rest looked up from reference TRBV15 and TRBJ2-5): DAMVIQNPRYQVTQFGKPVTLSCSQTLNHNVMYWYQQKSSQAPKLLFHYYDKDFNNEADTPDNFQSRRPNTSFCFLDIRSPGLGDTAMYLCATSRDFGAETQYFGPGTRLLVL.

This chain links TRBV28 with TRBJ2-3; 7 bases match TRBD2. Looked up from germline, CDR1 is MDHEN and CDR2 is SYDVKM. Trimming at V came to 7 bases and at J to 1 base, leaving 8 bases not matched to a gene. The CDR3 consists of 15 residues. The CDR3 DNA sequence: TGTGCCAGCACCTGGAGCGGGGCCGGCACAGATACGCAGTATTTT. The encoded protein is CASTWSGAGTDTQYF.

The chain couples TRBV4-1 to TRBJ1-6; D not resolved. Between the trimmed V and J ends, which lost 3 bases and 0 bases, there was a span of 9 bases. Germline assignment: CDR1 MGHRA and CDR2 YSYEKL. The CDR3 consists of 16 residues. CDR3 in DNA: TGCGCCAGCAGCCAGCCCCTCAGCTCCTATAATTCACCCCTCCACTTT. Amino acids: CASSQPLSSYNSPLHF.

J is TRBJ2-3 and V is TRBV28, with D possibly matching TRBD1 (6 bases). Germline CDR1 is MDHEN and CDR2 is SYDVKM. V was cut by 5 bases and J by 7 bases, with 13 bases left in between. CDR3 length: 13 amino acids. This CDR3 is CASSPTGQHTQYF. DNA of the CDR3: TGTGCCAGCAGTCCTACCGGACAGCATACGCAGTATTTT.

The V gene is TRBV9, the J gene TRBJ1-1, with 8 bases fitting TRBD1. CDR1 is SGDLS, CDR2 YYNGEE, per germline. The CDR3 runs 15 residues. J lost 1 base, V lost 4 bases, and 6 bases had no gene match. The CDR3 reads CASSPRTGTNTEAFF. CDR3 DNA sequence: TGTGCCAGCAGCCCCCGGACAGGGACGAACACTGAAGCTTTCTTT.

The chain employs TRBV6-2 or TRBV6-3 and TRBJ2-5, with D possibly matching TRBD1 (6 bases). The germline gives CDR1 MNHEY, CDR2 SVGEGT. There are 14 residues in the CDR3. Deletions cut 5 bases from V and 4 bases from J, with 14 bases between. CDR3 sequence (DNA): TGTGCCAGCAGTCTCGTACAGGGAGTAGAGACCCAGTACTTC. It codes for CASSLVQGVETQYF.

The genes are TRBV25-1 and TRBJ1-3, with 9 bases aligning to TRBD1. The ends lost 3 bases at V and 3 bases at J; junction bases unmatched: 9. The CDR3 sequence is 17 residues long. The V gene's germline CDR1 is MGHDK and CDR2 SYGVNS. The CDR3 sequence: CASSDPTGTGNGNTIYF. CDR3 bases: TGTGCCAGCAGTGACCCTACCGGGACAGGGAATGGAAACACCATATATTTT.